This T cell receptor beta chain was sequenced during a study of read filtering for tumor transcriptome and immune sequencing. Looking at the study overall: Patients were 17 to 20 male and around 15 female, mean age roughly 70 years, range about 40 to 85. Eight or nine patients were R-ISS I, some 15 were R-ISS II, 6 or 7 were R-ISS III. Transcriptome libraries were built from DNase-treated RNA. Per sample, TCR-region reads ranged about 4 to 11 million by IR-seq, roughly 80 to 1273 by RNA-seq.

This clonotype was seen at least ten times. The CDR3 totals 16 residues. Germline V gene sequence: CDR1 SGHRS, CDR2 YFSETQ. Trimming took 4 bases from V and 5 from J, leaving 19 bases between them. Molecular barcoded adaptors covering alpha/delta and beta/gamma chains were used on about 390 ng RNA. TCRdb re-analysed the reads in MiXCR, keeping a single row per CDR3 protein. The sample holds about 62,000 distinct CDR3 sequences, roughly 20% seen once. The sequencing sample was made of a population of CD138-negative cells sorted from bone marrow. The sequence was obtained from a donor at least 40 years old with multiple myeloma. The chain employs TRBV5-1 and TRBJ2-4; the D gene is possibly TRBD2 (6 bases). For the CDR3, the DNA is TGCGCCAGCAGCCCGGAGGGCCTAGCTTCTCAAAACATTCAGTACTTC. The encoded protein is CASSPEGLASQNIQYF.